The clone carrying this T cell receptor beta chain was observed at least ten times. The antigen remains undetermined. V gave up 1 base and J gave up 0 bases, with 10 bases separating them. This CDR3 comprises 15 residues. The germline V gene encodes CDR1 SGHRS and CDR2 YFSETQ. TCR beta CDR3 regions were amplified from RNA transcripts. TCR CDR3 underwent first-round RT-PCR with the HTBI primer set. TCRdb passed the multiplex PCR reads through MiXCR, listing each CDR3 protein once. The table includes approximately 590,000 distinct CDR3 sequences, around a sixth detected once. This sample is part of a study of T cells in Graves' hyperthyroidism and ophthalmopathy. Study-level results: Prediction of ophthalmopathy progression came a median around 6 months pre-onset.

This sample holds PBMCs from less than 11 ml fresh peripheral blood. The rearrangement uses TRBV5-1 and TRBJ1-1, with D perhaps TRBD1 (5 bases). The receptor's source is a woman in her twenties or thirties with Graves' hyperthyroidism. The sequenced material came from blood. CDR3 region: CASSLWGAVNTEAFF. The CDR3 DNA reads TGCGCCAGCAGCTTGTGGGGCGCGGTGAACACTGAAGCTTTCTTT.